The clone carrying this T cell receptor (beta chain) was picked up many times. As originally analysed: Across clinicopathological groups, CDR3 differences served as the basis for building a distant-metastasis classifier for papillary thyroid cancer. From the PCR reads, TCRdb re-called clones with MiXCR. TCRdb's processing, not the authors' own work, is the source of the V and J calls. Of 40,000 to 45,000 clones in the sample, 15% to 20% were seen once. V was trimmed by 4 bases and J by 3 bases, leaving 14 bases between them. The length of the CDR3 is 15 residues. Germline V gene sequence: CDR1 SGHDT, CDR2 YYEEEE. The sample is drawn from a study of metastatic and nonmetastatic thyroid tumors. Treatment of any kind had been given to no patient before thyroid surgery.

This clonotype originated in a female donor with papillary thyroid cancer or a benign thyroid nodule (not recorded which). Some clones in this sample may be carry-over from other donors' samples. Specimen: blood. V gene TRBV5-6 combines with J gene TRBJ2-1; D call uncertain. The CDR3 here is CASSGPAENYNEQFF. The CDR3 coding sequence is TGTGCCAGCAGCGGTCCGGCGGAGAACTACAATGAGCAGTTCTTC.